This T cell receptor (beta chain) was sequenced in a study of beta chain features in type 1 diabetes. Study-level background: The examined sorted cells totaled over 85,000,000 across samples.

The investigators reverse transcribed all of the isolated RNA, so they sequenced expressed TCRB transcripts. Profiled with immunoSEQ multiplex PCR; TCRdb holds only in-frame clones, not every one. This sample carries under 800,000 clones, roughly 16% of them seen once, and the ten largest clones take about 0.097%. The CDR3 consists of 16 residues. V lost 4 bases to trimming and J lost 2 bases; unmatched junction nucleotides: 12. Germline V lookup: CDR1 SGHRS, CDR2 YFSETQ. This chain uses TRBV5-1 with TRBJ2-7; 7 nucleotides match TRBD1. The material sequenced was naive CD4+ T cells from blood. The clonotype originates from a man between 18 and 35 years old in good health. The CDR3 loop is CASSVGNIGQAYEQYF. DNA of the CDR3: TGCGCCAGCAGCGTCGGCAATATAGGACAGGCCTACGAGCAGTACTTC.